One sample yielded the 28 T cell receptor beta chains listed below, sequenced in a study of early T cells in non-severe SARS-CoV-2 infection. TCRdb called the 5' RACE reads again in MiXCR, with one record for every CDR3 protein. Of tens of thousands of distinct CDR3 sequences listed, 5.5% to 7% are singletons. Specimen: whole blood. Receptors originate from an adult who was a healthcare worker with PCR-confirmed SARS-CoV-2 infection or an uninfected control (not recorded which).

This clonotype was seen many times. The rearrangement uses TRBV6-1 and TRBJ2-1; 7 bases are shared with TRBD2. The germline gives CDR1 MNHNS, CDR2 SASEGT. V trimming: 3 bases; J trimming: 9 bases; junction bases outside the gene matches: 11. This CDR3 contains 15 residues. The CDR3 region has the DNA TGTGCCAGCAGTGAGTACGCGGGAGAGATCAGTGAGCAGTTCTTC. It specifies CASSEYAGEISEQFF.

This clonotype was observed a few times. The chain combines TRBV18 with TRBJ1-1; perhaps TRBD1 as D (5 bases). The germline CDR1 and CDR2 sequences are KGHSH and LQKENI. V dropped 3 bases and J dropped 5 bases, with 10 bases sitting between them. This CDR3 region has 13 residues. This chain's CDR3 is CASSPDSWTEAFF. CDR3 nucleotide sequence: TGTGCCAGCTCACCCGACAGCTGGACTGAAGCTTTCTTT.

Judged by abundance, this clonotype is medium-sized. The chain employs TRBV6-4 and TRBJ2-6; no clear D gene. Trimming removed 0 bases at V and 0 bases at J, with 6 bases between. Germline V gene lookup returns CDR1 MRHNA and CDR2 SNTAGT. The CDR3 has 16 amino acids. The CDR3 region has the DNA TGTGCCAGCAGTGACTCTAGCAGCTCTGGGGCCAACGTCCTGACTTTC. It translates to CASSDSSSSGANVLTF.

This clonotype was observed a few times. The rearrangement joins TRBV20-1 to TRBJ2-7, with TRBD2 matching 7 bases. CDR3 length: 13 amino acids. The trim removed 5 bases at V and 3 bases at J, leaving 7 bases unmatched. Germline lookup yields CDR1 DFQATT and CDR2 SNEGSKA (reference sequence). In DNA, the CDR3 is TGCAGTGCTTCGGGTACTAGCGACTACGAGCAGTACTTC. This gives the protein CSASGTSDYEQYF.

This clonotype has more than one count but fewer than ten. The V gene is TRBV3-1, the J gene TRBJ2-4; weak D call: TRBD1 (5 bases). The V gene's germline CDR1 is LGHDT and CDR2 YNNKEL (reference sequence). The CDR3 runs 14 residues. Trimming left V 4 bases short and J 0 bases short, with 7 bases between. The CDR3 spells CASSLRAAKNIQYF. DNA for the CDR3: TGTGCCAGCAGCCTCAGGGCAGCCAAAAACATTCAGTACTTC. The full variable domain, with the rest looked up from reference TRBV3-1 and TRBJ2-4, is DTAVSQTPKYLVTQMGNDKSIKCEQNLGHDTMYWYKQDSKKFLKIMFSYNNKELIINETVPNRFSPKSPDKAHLNLHINSLELGDSAVYFCASSLRAAKNIQYFGAGTRLSVL.

This clonotype turned up a few times. The chain links TRBV11-2 to TRBJ2-3; TRBD1 matches at 10 bases. CDR1 is SGHAT and CDR2 is FQNNGV in the germline V gene. The length of the CDR3 is 15 residues. Unmatched junction bases numbered 8, after V lost 5 bases and J lost 6 bases. Here the CDR3 reads CASSPRGTGADTQYF. The CDR3 nucleotides read TGTGCCAGCAGCCCCCGGGGGACAGGGGCCGATACGCAGTATTTT.

This clonotype was detected ten times or more. The V gene is TRBV9, the J gene TRBJ2-2, with D perhaps matching TRBD2 (5 bases). This CDR3 is 19 amino acids long. Germline CDR1 SGDLS, CDR2 YYNGEE. Trimming shortened V by 3 bases and J by 2 bases, and 23 bases separated the two germline ends. The CDR3 DNA sequence: TGTGCCAGCAGCGAACCGGACTCCACAGCGAGTATCAACACCGGGGAGCTGTTTTTT. Translated: CASSEPDSTASINTGELFF.

The CDR3 DNA follows: TGCAGTGCTAGCCCAGGGTTAGGCACAGATACGCAGTATTTT. It translates to CSASPGLGTDTQYF. V gene TRBV20-1 combines with J gene TRBJ2-3, with D perhaps TRBD1 (5 bases). Germline assignment: CDR1 DFQATT and CDR2 SNEGSKA (reference sequence). Deletions cut 3 bases from V and 1 base from J, with 11 bases between. This CDR3 spans 14 amino acids.

At least ten counts were recorded for this clonotype. This chain uses TRBV13 with TRBJ2-1; TRBD2 might be the D (5 bases). V shed 2 bases and J shed 4 bases, with 9 bases lying between them. CDR3 length equals 14 residues. Germline assignment: CDR1 PRHDT and CDR2 FYEKMQ (reference sequence). The CDR3 sequence is CASSLRGAYNEQFF. Written as DNA, the CDR3 is TGTGCCAGCAGCTTACGGGGAGCTTACAATGAGCAGTTCTTC.

This clonotype is labeled medium-sized. The rearrangement uses TRBV20-1 and TRBJ2-2; D tentatively reads TRBD1 or TRBD2 (5 bases each). V was cut by 7 bases and J by 0 bases, with 18 bases left in between. The CDR3 runs to 16 residues. From germline, CDR1 is DFQATT and CDR2 SNEGSKA (reference sequence). The CDR3 DNA reads TGCAGTGTTACCAATCCTGGGGGAGCGAACACCGGGGAGCTGTTTTTT. It is translated as CSVTNPGGANTGELFF.

This clonotype was recorded at least ten times. The chain combines TRBV20-1 with TRBJ1-6; a possible D gene is TRBD1 (6 bases). CDR1 and CDR2 (germline): DFQATT, SNEGSKA (reference sequence). Trimming removed 1 base at V and 6 bases at J, with 10 bases between. The CDR3 covers 14 residues. DNA for the CDR3: TGCAGTGCTAGAGCAGGGGCGGGTAATTCACCCCTCCACTTT. Amino acids: CSARAGAGNSPLHF.

This clonotype was observed many times. The V call is TRBV9, the J call TRBJ2-1; D call uncertain. Germline assignment: CDR1 SGDLS and CDR2 YYNGEE. The length of the CDR3 is 12 residues. V was cut by 10 bases and J by 2 bases, with 10 bases left in between. The CDR3 loop is CAHGPAYNEQFF. The CDR3 DNA sequence: TGTGCCCACGGCCCCGCCTACAATGAGCAGTTCTTC.

This clonotype was seen many times. The genes are TRBV11-2 and TRBJ2-3; tentative D call: TRBD1 (5 bases). With 0 bases removed from V and 2 bases from J, the gap between germline ends came to 12 bases. Germline loops: CDR1 SGHAT, CDR2 FQNNGV. The CDR3 has 16 residues. The CDR3 DNA follows: TGTGCCAGCAGCTTAGATGTTCGACAGAACACAGATACGCAGTATTTT. Amino acid sequence: CASSLDVRQNTDTQYF.

The sample holds many counts of this clonotype. The V call is TRBV11-2, the J call TRBJ1-3; tentative D call: TRBD1 (5 bases). This CDR3 is built from 15 residues. The ends were cut back, 2 bases at V and 0 bases at J, with 8 bases in the middle. CDR1 and CDR2 (germline): SGHAT, FQNNGV. This CDR3 is CASSLRQSSGNTIYF. CDR3 sequence (DNA): TGTGCCAGCAGCTTACGACAGAGCTCTGGAAACACCATATATTTT.

This clonotype was recorded at least ten times. This chain connects TRBV7-9 to TRBJ1-1; no reliable D call. CDR3 length equals 15 residues. Germline CDR1 is SEHNR and CDR2 is FQNEAQ (reference sequence). The ends were cut back, 4 bases at V and 2 bases at J, with 14 bases in the middle. Written as DNA, the CDR3 is TGTGCCAGCAGCTCGACACCTACGGTAAACACTGAAGCTTTCTTT. This sequence encodes CASSSTPTVNTEAFF.

This clonotype appeared many times. The J gene is TRBJ1-3, the V gene TRBV7-9; D remains unclear. The CDR3 contains 13 residues. Deletions cut 6 bases from V and 0 bases from J, with 6 bases between. Per the germline V gene, CDR1 is SEHNR and CDR2 is FQNEAQ (reference sequence). This chain's CDR3 is CASSPSSGNTIYF. The CDR3 region has the DNA TGTGCCAGCAGTCCGTCCTCTGGAAACACCATATATTTT.

This clonotype was detected many times. CDR3 amino acids: CSGSLRAETEAFF. Written as DNA, the CDR3 is TGCAGCGGATCACTCCGGGCGGAAACTGAAGCTTTCTTT. This chain links TRBV29-1 with TRBJ1-1; D is uncertain. V was pared by 7 bases and J by 5 bases, with 17 bases between. There are 13 residues in the CDR3. Germline assignment: CDR1 SQVTM and CDR2 ANQGSEA.

The CDR3 is CASSLVPGGSNEQFF. DNA of the CDR3: TGTGCCAGCAGCTTGGTGCCGGGAGGGTCCAATGAGCAGTTCTTC. The gene calls are TRBV7-2 and TRBJ2-1; TRBD2 aligns across 8 bases. Looked up from germline, CDR1 is SGHTA and CDR2 is FQGNSA. The CDR3 spans 15 residues. Trimming cost V 3 bases and J 6 bases; bases outside gene matches: 7.

This clonotype was picked up many times. The chain is built from TRBV7-8 and TRBJ2-7; D is uncertain. The CDR3 covers 12 residues. The germline gives CDR1 SGHVS, CDR2 FQNEAQ. Trimming cost V 2 bases and J 6 bases, with 8 bases left between them. The CDR3 region has the DNA TGTGCCAGCAGCTTAACCCGTCGCGAGCAGTACTTC. Encoded protein: CASSLTRREQYF.

This clonotype was picked up many times. The chain joins TRBV24-1 to TRBJ1-5; 7 bases are shared with TRBD1. Germline assignment: CDR1 KGHDR and CDR2 SFDVKD. The V and J ends lost 5 bases and 0 bases, in that order; junction bases with no gene match: 9. This CDR3 is built from 17 residues. The CDR3 sequence: CATSVVDRDASNQPQHF. For the CDR3, the DNA is TGTGCCACCAGTGTGGTAGACAGGGATGCTAGCAATCAGCCCCAGCATTTT.

At least ten counts were recorded for this clonotype. The chain has TRBV28 and TRBJ1-2; D is possibly TRBD1 (5 bases). Germline V gene sequence: CDR1 MDHEN, CDR2 SYDVKM. The CDR3 consists of 17 residues. Trimming cost V 2 bases and J 8 bases, with 24 bases left between them. The CDR3 DNA reads TGTGCCAGCAGTTTAATTATCGGGGGATACGGTGTGGACGGCTACACCTTC. Encoded protein: CASSLIIGGYGVDGYTF.

This clonotype was counted at least ten times. This chain uses TRBV13 with TRBJ2-3; 9 bases line up with TRBD1. This CDR3 region has 13 residues. The V gene's germline CDR1 is PRHDT and CDR2 FYEKMQ (reference sequence). V gave up 7 bases and J gave up 5 bases; unmatched junction bases: 4. CDR3 bases: TGTGCCAGCATCGGACAGGGGATAGATACGCAGTATTTT. This codes for CASIGQGIDTQYF.

This clonotype was found many times. The CDR3 DNA reads as TGTGCCAGCAGCTTAGACGCTCAGGGAAACACTGAAGCTTTCTTT. Translated: CASSLDAQGNTEAFF. The chain couples TRBV11-2 to TRBJ1-1, with D maybe TRBD1 (5 bases). Per germline, CDR1 SGHAT and CDR2 FQNNGV. This CDR3 comprises 15 residues. Between the trimmed V and J ends, which lost 0 bases and 2 bases, there was a span of 10 bases.

In this sample, this clonotype turned up a few times. The V call is TRBV5-1, the J call TRBJ1-1; no clear D gene. V lost 0 bases and J lost 0, with 12 bases in between. Per the germline V gene, CDR1 is SGHRS and CDR2 is YFSETQ. This CDR3 comprises 16 residues. CDR3 nucleotide sequence: TGCGCCAGCAGCTTGGACGGGGTATTAATGAACACTGAAGCTTTCTTT. Its translation: CASSLDGVLMNTEAFF.

The chain is built from TRBV19 and TRBJ2-2; unclear D gene. Germline V CDR1 and CDR2: LNHDA, SQIVND (reference sequence). The V and J ends lost 0 bases and 4 bases respectively, with 15 bases between them. The CDR3 runs to 17 residues. The CDR3 nucleotides read TGTGCCAGTAGTATAGATCTCGGAGCATTCCTCACCGGGGAGCTGTTTTTT. Protein: CASSIDLGAFLTGELFF.

This clonotype was observed many times. The J gene is TRBJ2-1, the V gene TRBV15, with 7 bases matching TRBD2. Germline lookup yields CDR1 LNHNV and CDR2 YYDKDF (reference sequence). V trimming: 8 bases; J trimming: 8 bases; junction bases outside the gene matches: 15. This CDR3 has 15 residues. The CDR3 region has the DNA TGTGCCACCCGCGTTAGGGGCGGGAGTAGCGATGAGCAGTTCTTC. This sequence encodes CATRVRGGSSDEQFF.

This clonotype was counted many times. The rearrangement uses TRBV4-2 and TRBJ2-1, with D possibly matching TRBD1 (5 bases). Germline-derived CDR1 and CDR2 are LGHNA and YNFKEQ. V was clipped by 0 bases and J by 8 bases, with 11 bases between them. CDR3 length equals 14 residues. CDR3 sequence: CASSQDSRVYEQFF. The CDR3 DNA reads TGTGCCAGCAGCCAAGATAGCAGGGTATATGAGCAGTTCTTC.

This clonotype was recorded many times. V is TRBV19 and J is TRBJ2-7; TRBD1 or TRBD2 may be the D gene (5 bases each). Germline values: CDR1 LNHDA, CDR2 SQIVND (reference sequence). This CDR3 is 14 amino acids long. The V end was cut by 5 bases, the J end by 2 bases, with 13 bases between. The CDR3 DNA follows: TGTGCCAGTAGTTTCGGACGGGGACCCTACGAGCAGTACTTC. It specifies CASSFGRGPYEQYF. The variable domain in full, with the rest retrieved from reference TRBV19 and TRBJ2-7, is DGGITQSPKYLFRKEGQNVTLSCEQNLNHDAMYWYRQDPGQGLRLIYYSQIVNDFQKGDIAEGYSVSREKKESFPLTVTSAQKNPTAFYLCASSFGRGPYEQYFGPGTRLTVT.